This TCR beta chain was sequenced in a study of monozygotic twins with inflammatory bowel disease. The study, taken as a whole, reports: The study found lower TCRbeta diversity (inverse Simpson) in IBD patients than in healthy co-twins. For IBD patients, clonotypes shared with others were fewer than for healthy twins, especially with disease activity.

A note on this clonotype: Its matching antigen is unknown.

A total RNA quantity of about 4,000 ng went into each TCR library. TCRdb re-called the 5' RACE reads and catalogs CDR3 proteins one per entry, DNA excluded. Its table lists 350,000 to 500,000 distinct CDR3 sequences. Germline-derived CDR1 and CDR2 are DFQATT and SNEGSKA (reference sequence). The CDR3 has 13 amino acids. The gene calls are TRBV20-1 and TRBJ1-6. This sequence was found in a human donor with ulcerative colitis or Crohn's disease, or a healthy co-twin of an affected twin (not recorded which). The sample comprised blood. CDR3 in amino acids: CSARVTPNSPLHF.